The 26 T cell receptor beta chains below all came from one sample that was sequenced in a study of post-analysis software for immune sequencing data. Study-wide results and caveats: When patients were compared with controls, 4 or 5 TRBV segments were more frequent, TRBV5-6, TRBV5-1 and TRBV20-1 among them.

TCR beta cDNA libraries included unique molecular identifiers. Using its own MiXCR run on the PCR reads, TCRdb lists one record per CDR3 protein. This table holds about 820,000 distinct CDR3 sequences, roughly 50% found once. Their antigens are not known. Sequencing was performed on blood. Receptors were obtained from a girl aged 5 to 17 with multiple sclerosis.

V usage is TRBV27 and J usage is TRBJ1-5, with TRBD1 matching over 10 bases. With the DNA end fitting TRBJ2-3 better, the J assignment may be wrong. Germline V gives CDR1 MNHEY, CDR2 SMNVEV (reference sequence). This CDR3 has 15 amino acids. The CDR3 coding sequence is TGTGCCAGCACCTCTCTGACAGGGGGCGTACAGCCCCAGTATTTT. It encodes CASTSLTGGVQPQYF.

The chain links TRBV5-1 to TRBJ2-3, with D hard to call. Trimming removed 3 bases from V and 1 base from J, with 12 bases in between. Germline V lookup: CDR1 SGHRS, CDR2 YFSETQ. This CDR3 has 15 amino acids. The CDR3 coding sequence is TGCGCCAGCAGCTCTCAGGACCCGGGCACAGATACGCAGTATTTT. It yields the protein CASSSQDPGTDTQYF.

The sample holds one count of this clonotype. The chain links TRBV3-1 to TRBJ2-7; 9 bases align to TRBD2. The junction had 9 bases not matched to a gene; V was cut back by 3 bases and J by 6 bases. Germline values: CDR1 LGHDT, CDR2 YNNKEL (reference sequence). The CDR3 consists of 15 residues. CDR3 region: CASSHTTSGSSEQYF. The DNA for the CDR3 is TGTGCCAGCAGCCACACCACTAGCGGGTCTAGCGAGCAGTACTTC.

V and J are TRBV5-1 and TRBJ1-3; D gene unclear. Trimming removed 0 bases at V and 4 bases at J, with 5 bases between. Germline values: CDR1 SGHRS, CDR2 YFSETQ. The CDR3 is 13 residues long. The CDR3 region is CASSLDRGNTIYF. The CDR3 nucleotides read TGCGCCAGCAGCTTGGACCGAGGAAACACCATATATTTT.

The chain couples TRBV20-1 to TRBJ2-3, with 8 bases aligning to TRBD2. The junction had 12 bases not matched to a gene; V was cut back by 1 base and J by 6 bases. CDR3 length equals 16 residues. Germline CDR1 reads DFQATT; CDR2 reads SNEGSKA (reference sequence). The CDR3 region is CSARVGVGTSQDTQYF. The DNA of the CDR3 is TGCAGTGCTAGAGTGGGGGTCGGGACTAGTCAGGATACGCAGTATTTT.

The rearrangement links TRBV20-1 to TRBJ2-4, with 7 bases that match TRBD2. The CDR3 is 15 residues long. The ends lost 3 bases at V and 3 bases at J; junction bases unmatched: 8. Germline CDR1 and CDR2: DFQATT and SNEGSKA (reference sequence). The chain's CDR3 is CSASAREIGKNIQYF. The CDR3 DNA sequence: TGCAGTGCTAGCGCGCGGGAGATCGGCAAAAACATTCAGTACTTC.

The chain has TRBV7-3 and TRBJ2-2; 7 bases map to TRBD1. Germline CDR1 and CDR2: SGHTA and FQGTGA. The CDR3 consists of 15 residues. Unmatched junction bases numbered 7, after V lost 6 bases and J lost 3 bases. The CDR3: CASRGTAAYTGELFF. CDR3 nucleotide sequence: TGTGCCAGCAGGGGGACAGCAGCCTACACCGGGGAGCTGTTTTTT.

A single count supports this clonotype. The chain links TRBV6-2 or TRBV6-3 to TRBJ1-1; no clear D gene. The V end was cut by 2 bases, the J end by 2 bases, with 12 bases between. This CDR3 is built from 15 residues. Germline CDR1 is MNHEY and CDR2 is SVGEGT. CDR3 nucleotide sequence: TGTGCCAGCAGTTACGGGATATTAGTAAACACTGAAGCTTTCTTT. This gives the protein CASSYGILVNTEAFF.

The chain uses TRBV6-5 and TRBJ2-1, with 10 bases identical to TRBD2. Germline CDR1 and CDR2: MNHEY and SVGAGI. CDR3 length: 16 residues. V was clipped by 0 bases and J by 10 bases; unmatched bases: 9. The CDR3 DNA reads TGTGCCAGCAGTTACTCGAAGGGGACTAGCGCTTCGGAGCAGTTCTTC. Encoded protein: CASSYSKGTSASEQFF.

The chain couples TRBV7-2 to TRBJ1-1; D unresolved. Germline CDR1 and CDR2: SGHTA and FQGNSA. This CDR3 spans 15 amino acids. V was cut by 5 bases and J by 5 bases, with 18 bases left in between. CDR3 sequence reads: CASSPRVTLGTEAFF. The DNA of the CDR3 is TGTGCCAGCAGCCCCCGGGTAACTTTGGGTACTGAAGCTTTCTTT.

The chain is built from TRBV7-8 and TRBJ1-1; 12 bases are a match to TRBD1. Germline V CDR1 and CDR2: SGHVS, FQNEAQ. With V trimmed by 5 bases and J by 6 bases, 4 bases remained unmatched. The CDR3 loop spans 14 amino acids. Here the CDR3 reads CASSGRDRGPEAFF. CDR3 DNA sequence: TGTGCCAGCAGCGGCCGGGACAGGGGGCCTGAAGCTTTCTTT.

With regard to this clonotype: Its ends do not fully match the called genes, so a read error is possible. The chain couples TRBV5-1 to TRBJ2-5; the D gene is possibly TRBD1 (5 bases). CDR3 length: 14 residues. The V gene's germline CDR1 is SGHRS and CDR2 YFSETQ. The CDR3 DNA is TGCGCCAGCAGCTTGAGACAGTTACAAGAGACCCGGTACTTC. Translation: CASSLRQLQETRYF.

This clonotype has only a few counts. The chain joins TRBV29-1 to TRBJ2-7; no firm D call. Germline V gene sequence: CDR1 SQVTM, CDR2 ANQGSEA. Trimming removed 6 bases from V and 2 bases from J, with 11 bases in between. The CDR3 contains 12 residues. Written as DNA, the CDR3 is TGCAGCGTGACGGACGGAACCTACGAGCAGTACTTC. This sequence encodes CSVTDGTYEQYF.

For this clonotype: One end of the junction is discordant with germline, which a read error may explain. The chain recombines TRBV20-1 with TRBJ2-1; the match to TRBD2 covers 9 bases. Germline V CDR1 and CDR2: DFQATT, SNEGSKA (reference sequence). The CDR3 runs to 13 residues. CDR3 protein: CSARAASGTLPFF. For the CDR3, the DNA is TGCAGTGCCAGAGCGGCTAGCGGGACCCTTCCGTTCTTC.

V usage is TRBV14 and J usage is TRBJ2-5, with a possible D match to TRBD2 (5 bases). From germline, CDR1 is SGHDN and CDR2 FVKESK. Trimming removed 1 base from V and 2 bases from J, with 8 bases in between. CDR3 length: 14 amino acids. The DNA for the CDR3 is TGTGCCAGCAGCCAAGGCGGGCTTCAAGAGACCCAGTACTTC. Residues: CASSQGGLQETQYF.

This clonotype was recorded once. The genes are TRBV10-3 and TRBJ1-5, with a tentative D call TRBD1 (6 bases). The CDR3 is 13 amino acids. CDR1 and CDR2 from the germline V gene are ENHRY and SYGVKD. Trimming took off 3 bases at V and 7 bases at J, with 10 bases between the two ends. The CDR3 bases are TGTGCCATCAGTGAAGGGGGGGACCAGCCCCAGCATTTT. Amino acid sequence: CAISEGGDQPQHF.

The chain has TRBV12-3 or TRBV12-4 and TRBJ2-1; TRBD1 is a possible D gene (5 bases). The CDR3 has 14 amino acids. The germline V and J ends were trimmed by 2 bases and 9 bases, with 14 bases remaining between them. The CDR3 loop reads CASSLIAGSGEQFF. CDR3 coding DNA: TGTGCCAGCAGTTTAATCGCAGGGTCGGGTGAGCAGTTCTTC.

A word on this clonotype: An end of the junction differs from the germline gene, which may be a read error. V gene TRBV25-1 combines with J gene TRBJ2-5; D gene ambiguous. CDR3 size: 12 residues. Germline CDR1 reads MGHDK; CDR2 reads SYGVNS. CDR3 sequence reads: CASGTEQETQYF. The CDR3 DNA reads TGTGCCAGCGGCACAGAGCAAGAGACCCAGTATTTC.

Only a few counts were recorded for this clonotype. The chain combines TRBV5-1 with TRBJ1-1, with D unresolved. From germline, CDR1 is SGHRS and CDR2 YFSETQ. The CDR3 contains 14 residues. Trimming removed 0 bases from V and 1 base from J, with 7 bases in between. CDR3 DNA sequence: TGCGCCAGCAGCTTGGACGCAGGGAACACTGAAGCTTTCTTT. The encoded protein is CASSLDAGNTEAFF.

The CDR3 loop reads CASSLEAAKAGEQYF. CDR3 coding DNA: TGTGCCAGCAGCTTAGAAGCCGCCAAAGCGGGCGAGCAGTACTTC. The rearrangement uses TRBV11-1 and TRBJ2-5; a weak D match, TRBD2 (6 bases). The J call is doubtful: the DNA matches TRBJ2-7 better. Germline V gene data show CDR1 as SGHAT and CDR2 as FQDESV (reference sequence). The CDR3 runs 15 residues.

The chain uses TRBV5-1 and TRBJ1-2; 10 bases are shared with TRBD1. The V segment lost 0 bases and the J segment 8 bases; nucleotides outside the gene matches: 10. The CDR3 has 16 amino acids. Germline V gene data show CDR1 as SGHRS and CDR2 as YFSETQ. The CDR3 DNA sequence: TGCGCCAGCAGCTTGGACATGGGGACAGGGGACGGCGGCTACACCTTC. Encoded protein: CASSLDMGTGDGGYTF.

This clonotype was detected a few times. This chain uses TRBV27 with TRBJ1-2, with 8 positions matching TRBD1. Per germline, CDR1 MNHEY and CDR2 SMNVEV (reference sequence). V lost 5 bases to trimming and J lost 0 bases; unmatched junction nucleotides: 8. The CDR3 is 16 residues long. CDR3 sequence: CASSPAGGITNYGYTF. Here the CDR3 DNA reads TGTGCCAGCAGTCCGGCAGGGGGCATAACTAACTATGGCTACACCTTC.

This clonotype was seen more than once but under ten times. The chain links TRBV25-1 to TRBJ2-5; 8 nucleotides match TRBD1. This CDR3 has 14 amino acids. The J segment lost 2 bases and the V segment lost 2 bases, leaving 1 base of the junction unmatched. Germline values: CDR1 MGHDK, CDR2 SYGVNS. CDR3 sequence: CASSERDRQETQYF. CDR3 nucleotide sequence: TGTGCCAGCAGTGAACGGGACAGGCAAGAGACCCAGTACTTC.

In regard to this clonotype: One end of the junction varies from germline; a read error may be responsible. The V gene is TRBV25-1, the J gene TRBJ2-1; D possibly corresponds to TRBD2 (5 bases). Germline-derived CDR1 and CDR2 are MGHDK and SYGVNS. CDR3 length equals 12 residues. CDR3 coding DNA: TGTGCCGGCAGTGATGGAGGCAATGAGCAGTTCTTC. Protein product: CAGSDGGNEQFF. The whole variable domain, remainder taken from reference TRBV25-1 and TRBJ2-1, is EADIYQTPRYLVIGTGKKITLECSQTMGHDKMYWYQQDPGMELHLIHYSYGVNSTEKGDLSSESTVSRIRTEHFPLTLESARPSHTSQYLCAGSDGGNEQFFGPGTRLTVL.

This clonotype was recorded only once. This chain joins TRBV9 and TRBJ2-7; possible D gene TRBD2, 6 bases. Germline loops: CDR1 SGDLS, CDR2 YYNGEE. This CDR3 has 15 residues. Between the trimmed V and J ends, which lost 3 bases and 0 bases, there was a span of 13 bases. The CDR3 DNA is TGTGCCAGCAGCGGAGGTGCGGGATACTCCTACGAGCAGTACTTC. It yields the protein CASSGGAGYSYEQYF.

The chain carries TRBV12-3 or TRBV12-4 and TRBJ1-1; weak D call: TRBD1 (5 bases). Trimming left V 7 bases short and J 4 bases short, with 16 bases between. CDR3 length equals 14 residues. The CDR3 DNA is TGTGCCAGCACTTTTAATGGGGCTGGCACTGAAGCTTTCTTT. Protein product: CASTFNGAGTEAFF.